This TCR beta chain originates from a study of blood T cell repertoires in COVID-19. About the research overall: Samples of COVID-19 (acute and convalescent) were obtained from the United States, Italy and Spain.

Only one count was recorded for this clone. Per the authors' pipeline: Quantification of nucleated cells was approximated via reference gene primer amplification. Clones were read by immunoSEQ multiplex PCR, and TCRdb kept only the in-frame ones, dropping some. V, J and clone size derive from that table, while D and trimming were established from the DNA sequence. The sample lists roughly 220,000 clones; 65% to 85% were seen once. Those enrolled, adults aged about 18 to 89 years, came from under 25 US areas. Participants' reported clinical history set cohort assignment. Material for sequencing was PBMCs or T cells enriched from blood (not recorded which). The sequence came from a woman aged 40 to 49 who had recovered from COVID-19.

This CDR3 is CASSGTSVSGELFF. CDR3 in DNA: TGTGCCAGCAGTGGGACTAGCGTATCCGGGGAGCTGTTTTTT. The genes are TRBV9 and TRBJ2-2; 10 bases line up with TRBD2. The CDR3 has 14 amino acids. After removal of 5 bases from V and 6 bases from J, the junction contained 4 bases not matched to a gene. CDR1 and CDR2 from the germline V gene are SGDLS and YYNGEE.